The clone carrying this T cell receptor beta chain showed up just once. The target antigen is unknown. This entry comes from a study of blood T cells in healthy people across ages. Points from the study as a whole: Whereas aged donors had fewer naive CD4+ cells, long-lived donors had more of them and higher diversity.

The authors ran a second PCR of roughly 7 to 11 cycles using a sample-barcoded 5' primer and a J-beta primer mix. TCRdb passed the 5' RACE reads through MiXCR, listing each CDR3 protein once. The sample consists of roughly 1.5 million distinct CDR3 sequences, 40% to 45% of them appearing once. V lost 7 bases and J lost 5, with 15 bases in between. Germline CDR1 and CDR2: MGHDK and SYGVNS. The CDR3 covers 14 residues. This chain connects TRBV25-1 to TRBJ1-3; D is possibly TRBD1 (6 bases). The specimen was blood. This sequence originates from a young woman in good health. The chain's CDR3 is CASNTGPGRNTIYF. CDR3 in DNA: TGTGCCAGCAATACAGGGCCGGGGAGAAACACCATATATTTT. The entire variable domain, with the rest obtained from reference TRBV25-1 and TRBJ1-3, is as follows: EADIYQTPRYLVIGTGKKITLECSQTMGHDKMYWYQQDPGMELHLIHYSYGVNSTEKGDLSSESTVSRIRTEHFPLTLESARPSHTSQYLCASNTGPGRNTIYFGEGSWLTVV.